These 22 T cell receptor beta chains were sequenced from one sample in a study of CDR3 diversity in severe acne. TCRdb recomputed calls from the PCR reads with MiXCR, one row per CDR3 protein. Among roughly 100,000 distinct CDR3 sequences listed, 51% were seen once. Input material: blood. These receptors originate from a male donor with acne.

The CDR3 here is CATSTVSGSNEQYF. In nucleotides, the CDR3 is TGTGCCACCAGCACGGTTAGCGGGAGTAACGAGCAGTACTTC. The chain combines TRBV25-1 with TRBJ2-7; 9 nucleotides match TRBD2. CDR1 is MGHDK, CDR2 SYGVNS, per germline. J was trimmed by 5 bases and V by 10 bases; bases with no gene match: 12. This CDR3 has 14 residues.

This clonotype has just one count. The DNA is left out, because the CDR3 cannot be placed on it with certainty; the CDR3 is given as TCRdb lists it. This chain links TRBV7-8 with TRBJ2-7; the D segment call TRBD1 is taken from the table without a DNA check. The CDR3 contains 23 residues when both ends are counted. Germline V lookup: CDR1 SGHVS, CDR2 FQNEAQ. CDR3: CASSFYICSASRAGTGGLYEQYF.

Only a few counts were recorded for this clonotype. The chain employs TRBV9 and TRBJ1-2, with 8 bases aligning to TRBD1. From germline, CDR1 is SGDLS and CDR2 YYNGEE. V shed 2 bases and J 8 bases; nucleotides not matched to a gene: 5. CDR3 length: 13 amino acids. In nucleotides, the CDR3 is TGTGCCAGCAGCGTCGCGACAGGGGCCGGCTACACCTTC. Translating it yields CASSVATGAGYTF.

This chain joins TRBV6-5 and TRBJ2-1; 14 bases fit TRBD2. V lost 5 bases to trimming and J lost 5 bases; unmatched junction nucleotides: 2. The length of the CDR3 is 15 residues. Germline CDR1 is MNHEY and CDR2 is SVGAGI. CDR3 sequence (DNA): TGTGCCAGCAGTAGGACTAGCGGGAGGCACAATGAGCAGTTCTTC. The encoded protein is CASSRTSGRHNEQFF.

There are a few counts of this clonotype. The chain has TRBV25-1 and TRBJ1-3, with D unresolved. CDR3 length: 15 residues. Germline-derived CDR1 and CDR2 are MGHDK and SYGVNS. The V end lost 5 bases, the J end lost 0 bases, and 11 bases lay between the germline ends. In DNA, the CDR3 is TGTGCCAGCAGTCGACCCGGAGACTCTGGAAACACCATATATTTT. Encoded protein: CASSRPGDSGNTIYF. Supplemented by reference TRBV25-1 and TRBJ1-3, the full variable domain reads EADIYQTPRYLVIGTGKKITLECSQTMGHDKMYWYQQDPGMELHLIHYSYGVNSTEKGDLSSESTVSRIRTEHFPLTLESARPSHTSQYLCASSRPGDSGNTIYFGEGSWLTVV.

For this clonotype: At one end, the junction sequence differs from germline, possibly due to a read error. The J gene is TRBJ2-7, the V gene TRBV25-1; the D call may be TRBD1 or TRBD2 (5 bases each). Per germline, CDR1 MGHDK and CDR2 SYGVNS. The length of the CDR3 is 16 residues. The CDR3 reads CASSVAGAIPSYEQYF. CDR3 coding DNA: TGCGCCAGCAGCGTAGCCGGGGCCATCCCCTCCTACGAGCAGTACTTC.

This chain joins TRBV4-1 and TRBJ2-2, with 14 bases fitting TRBD2. The CDR3 consists of 17 residues. The trim removed 4 bases at V and 7 bases at J, leaving 8 bases unmatched. Germline assignment: CDR1 MGHRA and CDR2 YSYEKL. The CDR3 loop is CASSLWTSGRQDGELFF. In DNA, the CDR3 is TGCGCCAGCAGCCTGTGGACTAGCGGGAGGCAAGACGGGGAGCTGTTTTTT.

This chain connects TRBV24-1 to TRBJ1-2, with 7 bases fitting TRBD1. Germline V gene data show CDR1 as KGHDR and CDR2 as SFDVKD. This CDR3 is built from 15 residues. Losses at the gene ends were 4 bases for V and 3 bases for J; bases not matched to a gene: 7. The CDR3 is CATSDRTGDYYGYTF. CDR3 nucleotide sequence: TGTGCCACCAGTGACCGGACAGGAGACTACTATGGCTACACCTTC.

As for this clonotype: A clone one base away is much larger, so this may be a read error. The chain links TRBV7-9 to TRBJ2-1, with D perhaps TRBD2 (7 bases). V was clipped by 2 bases and J by 5 bases, with 13 bases between them. Per the germline V gene, CDR1 is SEHNR and CDR2 is FQNEAQ (reference sequence). The CDR3 consists of 15 residues. CDR3 sequence: CASSLYREGHNEQFF. The CDR3 region has the DNA TGTGCCAGCAGCTTATACAGGGAGGGACACAATGAGCAGTTCTTC.

The rearrangement joins TRBV3-1 to TRBJ2-2; weak D call: TRBD2 (6 bases). Trimming took off 2 bases at V and 7 bases at J, with 14 bases between the two ends. The CDR3 extends over 15 amino acids. CDR1 and CDR2 from the germline V gene are LGHDT and YNNKEL (reference sequence). The CDR3, as DNA: TGTGCCAGCAGCCAAACGGGAGTGGGGGTCGGGGAGCTGTTTTTT. Amino acids: CASSQTGVGVGELFF.

This clonotype showed up many times. The chain employs TRBV5-5 and TRBJ2-1; possible D gene TRBD2, 5 bases. CDR3 length: 16 residues. Germline V CDR1 and CDR2: SGHKS, YYEKEE (reference sequence). V gave up 4 bases and J gave up 1 base, with 15 bases separating them. The DNA for the CDR3 is TGTGCCAGCAGCCCCCGGACGGACTCGTCCTACAATGAGCAGTTCTTC. It yields the protein CASSPRTDSSYNEQFF.

This clonotype was seen ten or more times. The CDR3 bases are TGTGCCAGTTCTCAACAGCTCTCCTACGAGCAGTACTTC. Protein product: CASSQQLSYEQYF. The chain has TRBV19 and TRBJ2-7; D not certain. The CDR3 totals 13 residues. The germline V gene encodes CDR1 LNHDA and CDR2 SQIVND (reference sequence). The V gene lost 8 bases and the J gene lost 0 bases, with 11 bases spanning the gap.

This clonotype is a singleton in its sample. One junction end does not reproduce the germline sequence, and a read error may be involved. V usage is TRBV7-2 and J usage is TRBJ1-2; D unresolved. Germline CDR1 reads SGHTA; CDR2 reads FQGNSA. The CDR3 is made up of 14 amino acids. CDR3 DNA: TGCGCCAGCAGCCAAATAGGTACAGCCTATGGCTACACCTTC. Residues: CASSQIGTAYGYTF.

In this sample, this clonotype turned up a few times. The genes are TRBV29-1 and TRBJ1-1, with D unclear. The V end lost 6 bases, the J end lost 1 base, and 6 bases lay between the germline ends. The length of the CDR3 is 11 residues. Germline lookup yields CDR1 SQVTM and CDR2 ANQGSEA. CDR3 in amino acids: CSVYQNTEAFF. In DNA, the CDR3 is TGCAGCGTATATCAGAACACTGAAGCTTTCTTT.

This clonotype came up many times. J is TRBJ2-3 and V is TRBV5-8; D not certain. The germline V and J ends were trimmed by 2 bases and 4 bases, with 5 bases remaining between them. This CDR3 contains 12 residues. Germline-derived CDR1 and CDR2 are SGHTS and YDEGEE. This CDR3 reads CASSLVSDTQYF. The DNA for the CDR3 is TGTGCCAGCAGCTTAGTTTCAGATACGCAGTATTTT.

The rearrangement uses TRBV5-5 and TRBJ2-1; D possibly corresponds to TRBD2 (5 bases). Between the trimmed V and J ends, which lost 0 bases and 11 bases, there was a span of 15 bases. The CDR3 runs 14 residues. Germline values: CDR1 SGHKS, CDR2 YYEKEE (reference sequence). The CDR3 region has the DNA TGTGCCAGCAGCTTGGGCAGAGACTACAACAAGCAGTTCTTC. It translates to CASSLGRDYNKQFF.

A word on this clonotype: This clone may be a read error of a much larger clone one base away. The chain combines TRBV6-1 with TRBJ1-6, with a possible D match to TRBD1 (5 bases). Germline CDR1 is MNHNS and CDR2 is SASEGT. There are 14 residues in the CDR3. Trimming took off 4 bases at V and 11 bases at J, with 15 bases between the two ends. The CDR3 sequence is CASSGRAGDPPLHF. CDR3 DNA sequence: TGTGCCAGCAGTGGGAGGGCGGGGGACCCACCCCTCCACTTT.

The J gene is TRBJ2-7, the V gene TRBV7-4; the match to TRBD1 covers 7 bases. This CDR3 spans 16 amino acids. Germline values: CDR1 SGHVT, CDR2 SQSDAQ. V was clipped by 5 bases and J by 0 bases; unmatched bases: 10. The DNA of the CDR3 is TGTGCCAGCAGCACTCGGGACAGCCCCGGCTCCTACGAGCAGTACTTC. Amino acid sequence: CASSTRDSPGSYEQYF.

The sample holds one count of this clonotype. The chain links TRBV5-6 to TRBJ2-6; no definite D call. Germline lookup yields CDR1 SGHDT and CDR2 YYEEEE. This CDR3 is 13 amino acids long. With 6 bases removed from V and 4 bases from J, the gap between germline ends came to 8 bases. DNA for the CDR3: TGTGCCAGCACCTTTAGCGGGGCCAACGTCCTGACTTTC. It translates to CASTFSGANVLTF.

The CDR3 is CSVEAALDGVTQYF. CDR3 in DNA: TGCAGCGTTGAGGCAGCTCTTGATGGGGTTACGCAGTATTTT. This sequence joins TRBV29-1 and TRBJ2-3; D call uncertain. In germline, CDR1 is SQVTM, CDR2 ANQGSEA. This CDR3 spans 14 amino acids. The germline V and J ends were trimmed by 3 bases and 8 bases, with 18 bases remaining between them.

This clonotype was counted a few times. V gene TRBV24-1 combines with J gene TRBJ2-2; the D is unclear. Germline V gene data show CDR1 as KGHDR and CDR2 as SFDVKD. The CDR3 sequence is 13 residues long. The germline V and J ends were trimmed by 6 bases and 7 bases, with 11 bases remaining between them. The CDR3 DNA reads TGTGCCACCAGTCTACAATTAAGCGGGGAGCTGTTTTTT. It translates to CATSLQLSGELFF.

Concerning this clonotype itself: The DNA is left out, because the CDR3 cannot be placed on it with certainty; the CDR3 is given as TCRdb lists it. The J gene is TRBJ2-1, the V gene TRBV9; the table's D gene call, TRBD1, was not cross checked with the DNA. Per germline, CDR1 SGDLS and CDR2 YYNGEE. The CDR3 spans 22 residues, counting both ends. The CDR3: CASSFYICSARVDRGLGNEQFF.